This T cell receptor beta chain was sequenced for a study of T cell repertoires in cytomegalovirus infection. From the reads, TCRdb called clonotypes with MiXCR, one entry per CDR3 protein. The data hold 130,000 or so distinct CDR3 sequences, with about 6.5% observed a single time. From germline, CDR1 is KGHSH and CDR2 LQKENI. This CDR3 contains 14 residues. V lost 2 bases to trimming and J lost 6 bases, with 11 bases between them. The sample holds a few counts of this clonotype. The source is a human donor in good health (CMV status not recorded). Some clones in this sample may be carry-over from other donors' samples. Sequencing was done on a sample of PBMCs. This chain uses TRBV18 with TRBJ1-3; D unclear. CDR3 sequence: CASSPVSETNTIYF. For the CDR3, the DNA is TGTGCCAGCTCACCAGTTTCCGAGACAAACACCATATATTTT.